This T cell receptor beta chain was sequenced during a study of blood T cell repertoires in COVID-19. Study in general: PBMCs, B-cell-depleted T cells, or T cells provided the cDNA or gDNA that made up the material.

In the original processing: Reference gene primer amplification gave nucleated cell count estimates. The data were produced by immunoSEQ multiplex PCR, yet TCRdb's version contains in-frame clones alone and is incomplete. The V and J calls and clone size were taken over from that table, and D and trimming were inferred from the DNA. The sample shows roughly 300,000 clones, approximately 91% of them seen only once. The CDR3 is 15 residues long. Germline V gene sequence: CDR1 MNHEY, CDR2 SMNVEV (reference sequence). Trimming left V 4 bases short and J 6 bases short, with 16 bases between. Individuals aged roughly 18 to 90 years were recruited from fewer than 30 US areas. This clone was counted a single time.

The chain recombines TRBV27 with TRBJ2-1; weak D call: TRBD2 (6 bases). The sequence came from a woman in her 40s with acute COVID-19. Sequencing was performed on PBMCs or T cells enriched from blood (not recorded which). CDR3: CASSYWTTSGNEQFF. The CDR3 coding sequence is TGTGCCAGCAGTTACTGGACTACCTCTGGCAATGAGCAGTTCTTC.